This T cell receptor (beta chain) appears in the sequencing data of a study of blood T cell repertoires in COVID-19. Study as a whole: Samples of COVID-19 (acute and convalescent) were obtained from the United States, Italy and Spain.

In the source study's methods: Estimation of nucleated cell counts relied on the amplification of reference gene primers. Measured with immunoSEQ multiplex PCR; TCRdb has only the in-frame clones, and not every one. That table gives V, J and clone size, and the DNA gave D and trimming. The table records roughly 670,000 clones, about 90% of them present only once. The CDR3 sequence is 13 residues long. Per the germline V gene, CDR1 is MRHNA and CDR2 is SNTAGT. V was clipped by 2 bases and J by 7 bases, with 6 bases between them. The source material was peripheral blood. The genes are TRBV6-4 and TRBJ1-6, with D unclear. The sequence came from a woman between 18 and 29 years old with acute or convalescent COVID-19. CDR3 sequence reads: CASSDGANSPLHF. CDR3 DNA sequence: TGTGCCAGCAGTGACGGAGCGAATTCACCCCTCCACTTT.